Presented here are 21 T cell receptor beta chains from one specimen sequenced in a study of T cells in localized non-small cell lung cancer. This table comes from immunoSEQ multiplex PCR, and its TCRdb copy is limited to in-frame clones, with some not included. The repertoire includes some 37,000 clones, over 70% of them detected once, and roughly 2.5% sits in the top ten. The sample consisted of peripheral blood, taken before any cancer treatment. The receptors here all came from a woman aged 35-70 years with stage I lung adenocarcinoma.

The chain employs TRBV10-3 and TRBJ2-1, with TRBD2 as a possible D gene (5 bases). Per the germline V gene, CDR1 is ENHRY and CDR2 is SYGVKD. Trimming took off 3 bases at V and 14 bases at J, with 17 bases between the two ends. The CDR3 extends over 13 amino acids. The CDR3 bases are TGTGCCATCAGTGACCTGTGGGAGTCGGGGAAGTTCTTC. Amino acid sequence: CAISDLWESGKFF.

The chain links TRBV28 to TRBJ2-5; 9 bases are shared with TRBD1. The J segment lost 10 bases and the V segment lost 2 bases, leaving 8 bases of the junction unmatched. The CDR3 has 14 amino acids. CDR1 and CDR2 (germline): MDHEN, SYDVKM. The CDR3 sequence is CASSLRGTGRIQYF. Here the CDR3 DNA reads TGTGCCAGCAGTTTACGCGGGACAGGGAGAATCCAGTACTTC.

The chain uses TRBV18 and TRBJ2-5; 8 bases agree with TRBD2. This CDR3 has 16 residues. V lost 1 base to trimming and J lost 3 bases; unmatched junction nucleotides: 7. Germline-derived CDR1 and CDR2 are KGHSH and LQKENI. DNA of the CDR3: TGTGCCAGCTCACCACAGGAGACTAGCGTAAAAGAGACCCAGTACTTC. Its translation: CASSPQETSVKETQYF.

This chain joins TRBV5-5 and TRBJ2-5; no clear D gene. Trimming took off 1 base at V and 5 bases at J, with 9 bases between the two ends. Germline V gives CDR1 SGHKS, CDR2 YYEKEE (reference sequence). The CDR3 has 13 residues. CDR3 DNA sequence: TGTGCCAGCAGCTTGAATTCAGCGGAGACCCAGTACTTC. Protein sequence: CASSLNSAETQYF.

The chain couples TRBV18 to TRBJ2-7; TRBD2 matches 10 bases. CDR1 is KGHSH and CDR2 is LQKENI in the germline V gene. Losses at the gene ends were 0 bases for V and 1 base for J; bases not matched to a gene: 6. CDR3 length equals 17 residues. The CDR3 DNA sequence: TGTGCCAGCTCACCACCGCTAGCGGGAGCAAGATCCTACGAGCAGTACTTC. It yields the protein CASSPPLAGARSYEQYF.

The sample holds one count of this clone. The rearrangement joins TRBV18 to TRBJ2-2, with 13 positions matching TRBD2. The CDR3 covers 18 residues. Germline V lookup: CDR1 KGHSH, CDR2 LQKENI. V lost 3 bases, J lost 5 bases, and 9 bases stayed unmatched. The CDR3 DNA sequence: TGTGCCAGCTCACCCTTTACTGGACTAGCGGGAGTTACCGGGGAGCTGTTTTTT. It codes for CASSPFTGLAGVTGELFF.

CDR3 residues: CASSMSGQGGDYGYTF. CDR3 DNA sequence: TGTGCCAGTAGTATGAGCGGACAGGGAGGGGACTATGGCTACACCTTC. The chain joins TRBV19 to TRBJ1-2; 8 nucleotides agree with TRBD1. CDR3 length equals 16 residues. Germline V CDR1 and CDR2: LNHDA, SQIVND (reference sequence). Trimming took 3 bases from V and 3 from J; bases not matched to a gene: 9.

CDR3 DNA: TGTGCCAGCAGCACCAGGGTTGGGCCCTACGAGCAGTACTTC. The encoded protein is CASSTRVGPYEQYF. The chain carries TRBV9 and TRBJ2-7; D is possibly TRBD1 (5 bases). Trimming shortened V by 4 bases and J by 2 bases, and 13 bases separated the two germline ends. Germline lookup yields CDR1 SGDLS and CDR2 YYNGEE. CDR3 length equals 14 residues.

The chain employs TRBV6-1 and TRBJ2-7; maybe TRBD2 (6 bases). This CDR3 is 12 amino acids long. Looked up from germline, CDR1 is MNHNS and CDR2 is SASEGT. The V end lost 3 bases, the J end lost 3 bases, and 6 bases lay between the germline ends. The CDR3 region is CASSEGLYEQYF. As DNA, the CDR3 is TGTGCCAGCAGTGAGGGACTCTACGAGCAGTACTTC.

The V and J genes are TRBV10-3 and TRBJ2-1, with unresolved D. Germline assignment: CDR1 ENHRY and CDR2 SYGVKD. Trimming left V 2 bases short and J 6 bases short, with 14 bases between. The CDR3 consists of 15 residues. The CDR3 region has the DNA TGTGCCATCAGTGAGCCCCCACCTAATGGCAATGAGCAGTTCTTC. Translating gives CAISEPPPNGNEQFF.

The rearrangement uses TRBV7-6 and TRBJ2-3; D is unclear. The CDR3 sequence is 13 residues long. Trimming left V 1 base short and J 6 bases short, with 8 bases between. Germline V lookup: CDR1 SGHVS, CDR2 FNYEAQ. DNA of the CDR3: TGTGCCAGCAGCTTAGGCTCCGGCGATACGCAGTATTTT. It codes for CASSLGSGDTQYF.

The V and J genes are TRBV6-4 and TRBJ2-2, with D tentatively TRBD1 (5 bases). Germline values: CDR1 MRHNA, CDR2 SNTAGT. Trimming took off 5 bases at V and 1 base at J, with 8 bases between the two ends. This CDR3 has 14 amino acids. The CDR3: CASSTDRNTGELFF. Here the CDR3 DNA reads TGTGCCAGCAGTACCGACAGGAACACCGGGGAGCTGTTTTTT.

V usage is TRBV6-1 and J usage is TRBJ2-1; 9 positions agree with TRBD2. Unmatched junction bases numbered 1, after V lost 5 bases and J lost 2 bases. Germline assignment: CDR1 MNHNS and CDR2 SASEGT. The CDR3 covers 14 residues. CDR3 sequence: CASSPSGTYNEQFF. As DNA, the CDR3 is TGTGCCAGCAGTCCTAGCGGGACCTACAATGAGCAGTTCTTC.

The chain carries TRBV30 and TRBJ2-1; 11 bases align to TRBD1. The ends lost 0 bases at V and 8 bases at J; junction bases unmatched: 9. Germline CDR1 is GTSNPN and CDR2 is SVGIG (reference sequence). The CDR3 extends over 16 amino acids. As DNA, the CDR3 is TGTGCCTGGAGTGTTCTGGGCGCGGGACAGGGGGATGAGCAGTTCTTC. Encoded protein: CAWSVLGAGQGDEQFF.

The table lists this clone with a count of one. The genes are TRBV28 and TRBJ2-7, with D perhaps matching TRBD1 (7 bases). CDR3 length equals 15 residues. With 7 bases removed from V and 1 base from J, the gap between germline ends came to 17 bases. Germline assignment: CDR1 MDHEN and CDR2 SYDVKM. CDR3: CASNREKTGSYEQYF. As DNA, the CDR3 is TGTGCCAGCAATCGGGAGAAGACAGGGTCCTACGAGCAGTACTTC.

The V call is TRBV5-6, the J call TRBJ2-3, with D perhaps matching TRBD1 or TRBD2 (5 bases each). V gave up 3 bases and J gave up 2 bases, with 13 bases separating them. Germline V lookup: CDR1 SGHDT, CDR2 YYEEEE. The CDR3 is made up of 15 amino acids. The CDR3 protein is CASSYSGTLTDTQYF. The CDR3 coding sequence is TGTGCCAGCAGCTACTCCGGGACCCTCACAGATACGCAGTATTTT.

J is TRBJ2-2 and V is TRBV4-2; D possibly matches TRBD1 or TRBD2 (5 bases each). The CDR3 extends over 15 amino acids. Trimming shortened V by 3 bases and J by 0 bases, and 8 bases separated the two germline ends. CDR1 LGHNA and CDR2 YNFKEQ come from the germline V gene. CDR3 region: CASSQGRSNTGELFF. For the CDR3, the DNA is TGTGCCAGCAGCCAGGGACGGTCGAACACCGGGGAGCTGTTTTTT.

The gene calls are TRBV6-5 and TRBJ2-3; D not certain. Germline CDR1 MNHEY, CDR2 SVGAGI. Trimming cost V 8 bases and J 0 bases, with 6 bases left between them. The CDR3 is made up of 12 amino acids. CDR3 in amino acids: CASADSTDTQYF. CDR3 bases: TGTGCCAGCGCGGACAGCACAGATACGCAGTATTTT.

The chain couples TRBV7-6 to TRBJ1-5; D not certain. This CDR3 is 15 amino acids long. The V gene's germline CDR1 is SGHVS and CDR2 FNYEAQ. V was clipped by 2 bases and J by 4 bases, with 12 bases between them. The CDR3 sequence: CASSLMAAGNQPQHF. The CDR3 DNA reads TGTGCCAGCAGCTTAATGGCTGCAGGTAATCAGCCCCAGCATTTT. Complete variable domain (other parts from reference TRBV7-6 and TRBJ1-5): GAGVSQSPRYKVTKRGQDVALRCDPISGHVSLYWYRQALGQGPEFLTYFNYEAQQDKSGLPNDRFSAERPEGSISTLTIQRTEQRDSAMYRCASSLMAAGNQPQHFGDGTRLSIL.

For the CDR3, the DNA is TGTGCCAGCAGCTTGGACAGGGCCTCTGGGGCCAACGTCCTGACTTTC. The encoded protein is CASSLDRASGANVLTF. This rearrangement joins TRBV5-4 to TRBJ2-6; possible D gene TRBD1, 6 bases. The V and J ends lost 0 bases and 0 bases respectively, with 7 bases between them. CDR1 is SGHNT, CDR2 YYREEE, per germline (reference sequence). CDR3 length equals 16 residues.

The chain carries TRBV1 and TRBJ2-6; TRBD1, as called in the table, went unchecked against the DNA. TRBV1 is a pseudogene. The CDR3 loop spans 17 amino acids. CDR3 sequence: CTSPTGQGANGANVLTF. The CDR3 DNA follows: TGCACCAGCCCGACAGGACAGGGGGCGAACGGGGCCAACGTCCTGACTTTC.